This T cell receptor (beta chain) came from a study of early T cells in non-severe SARS-CoV-2 infection. The germline CDR1 and CDR2 sequences are ENHRY and SYGVKD. CDR3 length equals 13 residues. Trimming shortened V by 1 base and J by 8 bases, and 11 bases separated the two germline ends. This clonotype was recorded at least ten times. One entry per CDR3 protein, called by TCRdb with MiXCR from the 5' RACE reads. The sample lists fewer than 50,000 distinct CDR3 sequences; roughly 6.2% were seen once. This chain uses TRBV10-3 with TRBJ1-2; tentative D call: TRBD1 (5 bases). The sequence derives from an adult who was a healthcare worker with PCR-confirmed SARS-CoV-2 infection or an uninfected control (not recorded which). The sequencing sample was made of whole blood. This CDR3 is CAISEYRGSGYTF. The CDR3 DNA reads TGTGCCATCAGTGAGTATAGGGGCAGCGGCTACACCTTC.